The TCR beta chain described here comes from a study of immunodeficiency (dated by TCRdb to between 2018 and 2020). Regarding the research as a whole: The repertoires were analyzed to search for VDJ recombination defects and oligoclonality.

As concerns this clone: The antigen this receptor binds is unknown. Qualities for individual bases were not recorded, and no much larger clone is one base off.

Paper-wide results and their limitations: Patient CD8+ T cells showed restricted TRB V-J pairing and lower productive entropy than control CD8+ T cells. In the entropy comparisons of patients versus healthy controls, patients were shown as n=3 (open circles), and an effect on thymic development was only suggested as possible. Based on top-100 and total clonotype frequencies, severe oligoclonality was found in patient CD8+ T cells but not in patient CD4+ T cells.

CD3+CD8+ T cells were sorted from fresh PBMCs before TCR sequencing. Genomic DNA was isolated using the QIAamp DNA Blood Mini Kit and then sent out for immunoSEQ repertoire analysis. Using a standard quantity of genomic DNA template, multiplex PCR was run to amplify the CDR3 regions. The PCR products underwent sequencing on an Illumina platform. Processing in the source paper ran as follows. Alignment of sequences was done against a reference, and the V, D and J gene definitions came from IMGT. Closely related sequences were merged by a nearest-neighbor clustering algorithm so that PCR and sequencing errors were removed. V, D and J usage was examined in productive unique and total sequences using ImmunoSEQ Analyzer tools along with R version 3.6.1. Entries here come from immuneACCESS through TCRdb and include only in-frame sequences with V and J called. Some clones fail to appear in such tables; in the studies checked, an unresolved V gene covers under half of the shortfall, and the cause of the remainder is unknown. Clonal size and the V and J genes are those of that table, whereas D and trimming came from the DNA. Here the sample has about 3,500 clones; 89% occur a single time. Clones ranked in the top ten supply approximately 12% of the sample.

Material: CD8+ T cells from blood. The sequence came from a human donor in good health.

The CDR3 has the sequence CASYRGGSGYTF. Read as DNA, the sequence is TGTGCCAGCTATCGGGGGGGCTCTGGCTACACCTTC. Recombination joined TRBV28 with TRBJ1-2, with TRBD1 tentatively as D gene (6 bases match). The CDR3 holds 12 amino acids from the cysteine to the phenylalanine. The DNA shown is the 36-base CDR3, in frame from base 1. Taken from the germline V gene, the CDR1 and CDR2 loops are MDHEN and SYDVKM. The trim is 8 bases for V and 7 bases for J, with a gap of 14 bases between the germline ends.